The 32 T cell receptor beta chains below all came from one sample that was sequenced in a study of T cells in Graves' hyperthyroidism and ophthalmopathy. TCR beta CDR3 regions were amplified from RNA transcripts. The HTBI primer set served for first-round RT-PCR of the TCR CDR3. Each CDR3 protein is one row after TCRdb ran MiXCR on the multiplex PCR reads. The sample yields over 450,000 distinct CDR3 sequences, about 15% seen once. Input material: blood. These receptors came from a young woman with Graves' ophthalmopathy.

The gene calls are TRBV20-1 and TRBJ2-1; D is unresolved. The V gene lost 5 bases and the J gene lost 8 bases, with 16 bases spanning the gap. Germline loops: CDR1 DFQATT, CDR2 SNEGSKA (reference sequence). The CDR3 is 13 residues long. In DNA, the CDR3 is TGCAGTGCTCCTGGAGCTCTCATGGATGAGCAGTTCTTC. Amino acids: CSAPGALMDEQFF.

In this sample, this clonotype turned up a few times. The rearrangement joins TRBV30 to TRBJ2-3, with D possibly matching TRBD1 (5 bases). The CDR3 is 12 amino acids. Trimming shortened V by 4 bases and J by 0 bases, and 5 bases separated the two germline ends. Germline loops: CDR1 GTSNPN, CDR2 SVGIG (reference sequence). The CDR3 nucleotides are TGTGCCTGGAAGGGGAGCACAGATACGCAGTATTTT. As protein: CAWKGSTDTQYF.

The chain links TRBV11-2 to TRBJ2-5; possible D gene TRBD1, 5 bases. CDR1 and CDR2 (germline): SGHAT, FQNNGV. The CDR3 extends over 15 amino acids. V was cut by 5 bases and J by 1 base, with 14 bases left in between. CDR3 residues: CASSLRGHIQETQYF. For the CDR3, the DNA is TGTGCCAGCAGCCTTAGGGGTCATATCCAAGAGACCCAGTACTTC.

Of note for this clonotype: A single base separates this from a much larger clone, so it may be a read error. The J gene is TRBJ2-7, the V gene TRBV5-1, with TRBD1 as a possible D gene (6 bases). The V gene lost 3 bases and the J gene lost 4 bases, with 17 bases spanning the gap. The germline CDR1 and CDR2 sequences are SGHRS and YFSETQ. The CDR3 loop spans 15 amino acids. The CDR3 sequence: CASSSAEQGRYEQYF. Written as DNA, the CDR3 is TGCGCCAGCAGCTCGGCAGAACAGGGTCGGTACGAGCAGTACTTC.

This clonotype was found once. The rearrangement uses TRBV5-1 and TRBJ1-6; D unresolved. The CDR3 is 16 amino acids. CDR1 is SGHRS, CDR2 YFSETQ, per germline. V was clipped by 1 base and J by 6 bases, with 14 bases between them. The CDR3 here is CASSLFLNRGNSPLHF. CDR3 bases: TGCGCCAGCAGCTTGTTTTTAAACCGTGGTAATTCACCCCTCCACTTT.

This clonotype was seen repeatedly, ten times or more. The chain is built from TRBV20-1 and TRBJ1-2; D is undetermined. The length of the CDR3 is 8 residues. Deletions cut 7 bases from V and 8 bases from J, with 5 bases between. Germline CDR1 is DFQATT and CDR2 is SNEGSKA (reference sequence). The CDR3 sequence is CSGEGYTF. The CDR3 DNA is TGCAGTGGAGAGGGCTACACCTTC.

This clonotype was seen many times. The chain links TRBV3-1 to TRBJ1-2; 7 nucleotides line up with TRBD1. Germline V CDR1 and CDR2: LGHDT, YNNKEL (reference sequence). The J segment lost 5 bases and the V segment lost 0 bases, leaving 3 bases of the junction unmatched. The CDR3 runs 14 residues. The CDR3 loop reads CASSQDLQGYGYTF. The CDR3, as DNA: TGTGCCAGCAGCCAAGATCTACAGGGGTATGGCTACACCTTC.

This clonotype was counted a few times. CDR3 sequence: CASSGGQVEEQYF. In nucleotides, the CDR3 is TGTGCCAGCAGCGGGGGACAGGTGGAGGAGCAGTACTTC. The V and J genes are TRBV16 and TRBJ2-7; 8 nucleotides agree with TRBD1. The CDR3 is made up of 13 amino acids. The germline V gene encodes CDR1 KGHSY and CDR2 FQNENV. V shed 5 bases and J 7 bases; nucleotides not matched to a gene: 7.

V usage is TRBV11-1 and J usage is TRBJ1-3, with D unclear. V gave up 5 bases and J gave up 4 bases, with 12 bases separating them. CDR3 size: 14 residues. Germline CDR1 is SGHAT and CDR2 is FQDESV (reference sequence). The chain's CDR3 is CASSRSRGGNTIYF. For the CDR3, the DNA is TGTGCCAGCAGCCGTTCCCGGGGAGGAAACACCATATATTTT.

This clonotype was found many times. V usage is TRBV28 and J usage is TRBJ1-2; D might be TRBD1 (5 bases). V shed 6 bases and J shed 2 bases, with 13 bases lying between them. Germline CDR1 is MDHEN and CDR2 is SYDVKM. The CDR3 spans 14 residues. The CDR3 spells CASRGRQANYGYTF. For the CDR3, the DNA is TGTGCCAGCAGGGGGCGCCAGGCCAACTATGGCTACACCTTC.

This clonotype was detected only a few times. The chain has TRBV29-1 and TRBJ2-7; a weak D match, TRBD2 (5 bases). The germline V gene has CDR1 SQVTM and CDR2 ANQGSEA. With 0 bases removed from V and 1 base from J, the gap between germline ends came to 7 bases. The CDR3 runs to 13 residues. CDR3 coding DNA: TGCAGCGTTGAAGAAAGCGGATCCTACGAGCAGTACTTC. It is translated as CSVEESGSYEQYF.

In its sample, this clonotype was seen many times. This sequence joins TRBV2 and TRBJ1-5; D ambiguous. V was cut by 8 bases and J by 3 bases, with 11 bases left in between. CDR1 is SNHLY, CDR2 FYNNEI, per germline. The CDR3 has 13 amino acids. The CDR3 loop reads CASLGRFNQPQHF. The CDR3 coding sequence is TGTGCCAGCCTAGGGAGATTCAATCAGCCCCAGCATTTT. Full variable domain (remainder filled in from reference TRBV2 and TRBJ1-5): EPEVTQTPSHQVTQMGQEVILRCVPISNHLYFYWYRQILGQKVEFLVSFYNNEISEKSEIFDDQFSVERPDGSNFTLKIRSTKLEDSAMYFCASLGRFNQPQHFGDGTRLSIL.

This clonotype appeared a few times. V is TRBV7-2 and J is TRBJ1-5; weak D call: TRBD1 (6 bases). Trimming cost V 5 bases and J 2 bases, with 13 bases left between them. CDR3 size: 15 residues. In germline, CDR1 is SGHTA, CDR2 FQGNSA. The CDR3 DNA follows: TGTGCCAGCAGCATTACTTACAGGGGCAATCAGCCCCAGCATTTT. As protein: CASSITYRGNQPQHF.

The V call is TRBV7-3, the J call TRBJ2-4, with D unresolved. CDR1 and CDR2 from the germline V gene are SGHTA and FQGTGA. Deletions cut 2 bases from V and 5 bases from J, with 7 bases between. There are 13 residues in the CDR3. CDR3 DNA: TGTGCCAGCAGCTTAGACCATCAAAACATTCAGTACTTC. Amino acids: CASSLDHQNIQYF.

This clonotype turned up a few times. V usage is TRBV20-1 and J usage is TRBJ2-3; 11 bases are a match to TRBD2. CDR1 DFQATT and CDR2 SNEGSKA come from the germline V gene (reference sequence). V trimming: 6 bases; J trimming: 4 bases; junction bases outside the gene matches: 12. CDR3 length equals 16 residues. The CDR3 DNA reads TGCAGTGCCAGCAGCGGTAGCGGGAGGGGCTCAGATACGCAGTATTTT. This encodes CSASSGSGRGSDTQYF.

The table lists this clonotype with a few counts. The chain is built from TRBV4-2 and TRBJ1-4, with D uncertain. V dropped 0 bases and J dropped 0 bases, with 5 bases sitting between them. The CDR3 is 15 residues long. Germline V gene lookup returns CDR1 LGHNA and CDR2 YNFKEQ. CDR3 bases: TGTGCCAGCAGCCAAGATGTCGCAACTAATGAAAAACTGTTTTTT. Amino acid sequence: CASSQDVATNEKLFF.

The CDR3 spells CASSHPQGIGNTIYF. CDR3 in DNA: TGTGCCAGCAGCCACCCACAGGGGATAGGAAACACCATATATTTT. The chain uses TRBV7-9 and TRBJ1-3; TRBD1 aligns across 7 bases. Germline lookup yields CDR1 SEHNR and CDR2 FQNEAQ (reference sequence). The CDR3 runs 15 residues. After removal of 5 bases from V and 4 bases from J, the junction contained 8 bases not matched to a gene.

This clonotype turned up a few times. The CDR3 nucleotides are TGTGCCAGCAGTTCTACAGGGGGGCGCTATGGCTACACCTTC. Translated, it gives CASSSTGGRYGYTF. V gene TRBV27 combines with J gene TRBJ1-2; 8 bases match TRBD1. Trimming cost V 4 bases and J 4 bases; bases outside gene matches: 5. Looked up from germline, CDR1 is MNHEY and CDR2 is SMNVEV (reference sequence). This CDR3 is built from 14 residues.

This clonotype showed up many times. The chain links TRBV2 to TRBJ1-1; D possibly corresponds to TRBD1 (5 bases). With 2 bases removed from V and 7 bases from J, the gap between germline ends came to 8 bases. Germline values: CDR1 SNHLY, CDR2 FYNNEI. This CDR3 is 12 amino acids long. CDR3 in amino acids: CASSETGGEAFF. Written as DNA, the CDR3 is TGTGCCAGCAGTGAAACGGGGGGTGAAGCTTTCTTT.

This clonotype was recorded at least ten times. The rearrangement uses TRBV12-3 or TRBV12-4 and TRBJ1-1; TRBD1 is a possible D gene (5 bases). V was cut by 6 bases and J by 2 bases, with 13 bases left in between. This CDR3 has 14 amino acids. The CDR3 loop reads CASRIDSLNTEAFF. CDR3 sequence (DNA): TGTGCCAGCAGGATAGACAGTTTAAACACTGAAGCTTTCTTT.

This rearrangement joins TRBV29-1 to TRBJ2-1; D perhaps matches TRBD2 (5 bases). This CDR3 comprises 12 residues. CDR1 SQVTM and CDR2 ANQGSEA come from the germline V gene. Trimming took 5 bases from V and 0 from J, leaving 5 bases between them. The CDR3 DNA reads TGCAGCGTTACTAGCTCCTACAATGAGCAGTTCTTC. This encodes CSVTSSYNEQFF.

This clonotype appeared many times. The J gene is TRBJ2-7, the V gene TRBV30; no firm D call. The CDR3 loop spans 11 amino acids. V was trimmed by 0 bases and J by 3 bases, leaving 3 bases between them. The germline CDR1 and CDR2 sequences are GTSNPN and SVGIG (reference sequence). The CDR3 region has the DNA TGTGCCTGGAGTGTACTCTACGAGCAGTACTTC. Its translation is CAWSVLYEQYF.

This clonotype has a count of ten or more. The rearrangement links TRBV7-6 to TRBJ1-3, with D unclear. In germline, CDR1 is SGHVS, CDR2 FNYEAQ. The CDR3 spans 16 residues. Trimming took off 1 base at V and 4 bases at J, with 14 bases between the two ends. The chain's CDR3 is CASSLGAGRTGNTIYF. In DNA, the CDR3 is TGTGCCAGCAGCTTAGGGGCGGGCAGGACGGGAAACACCATATATTTT.

This clonotype was detected ten times or more. CDR3 in DNA: TGTGCCAGCAGTTTGGGGCCCTTTCGGTACACTGAAGCTTTCTTT. Translated, it gives CASSLGPFRYTEAFF. The V and J genes are TRBV27 and TRBJ1-1; D is perhaps TRBD1 (5 bases). CDR3 length: 15 residues. Germline V CDR1 and CDR2: MNHEY, SMNVEV (reference sequence). V shed 3 bases and J shed 3 bases, with 14 bases lying between them.

In regard to this clonotype: This could be a read error, since a much larger clone is one nucleotide away. The rearrangement joins TRBV28 to TRBJ1-1; 7 bases agree with TRBD1. This CDR3 has 15 residues. Trimming removed 3 bases from V and 7 bases from J; junction bases left unmatched: 11. Germline V gene sequence: CDR1 MDHEN, CDR2 SYDVKM. CDR3 protein: CASSLYGQAGIEAFF. The CDR3 nucleotides are TGTGCCAGCAGTTTGTACGGACAGGCCGGGATTGAAGCTTTCTTT.

This clonotype came up a few times. The chain joins TRBV12-3 or TRBV12-4 to TRBJ1-2; tentatively, D is TRBD1 (6 bases). The CDR3 loop spans 13 amino acids. Between the trimmed V and J ends, which lost 2 bases and 8 bases, there was a span of 12 bases. The CDR3 protein is CASSLNRAGGYTF. The CDR3 DNA sequence: TGTGCCAGCAGTTTAAACAGGGCTGGCGGCTACACCTTC.

This clonotype has ten or more counts. The chain has TRBV7-2 and TRBJ2-2; D uncertain. The V end was cut by 1 base, the J end by 7 bases, with 7 bases between. Germline V gives CDR1 SGHTA, CDR2 FQGNSA. The length of the CDR3 is 13 residues. In DNA, the CDR3 is TGTGCCAGCAGCTTAGTTGCATTCGGGGAGCTGTTTTTT. This translates into CASSLVAFGELFF.

This clonotype was counted ten times or more. V gene TRBV6-1 combines with J gene TRBJ1-1; TRBD1 agrees at 7 bases. The CDR3 covers 13 residues. The V segment lost 6 bases and the J segment 1 base; nucleotides outside the gene matches: 2. Germline V gives CDR1 MNHNS, CDR2 SASEGT. The CDR3 sequence is CASRRDRNTEAFF. As DNA, the CDR3 is TGTGCCAGCAGACGGGACAGGAACACTGAAGCTTTCTTT.

This chain links TRBV6-2 or TRBV6-3 with TRBJ2-1, with D perhaps given as TRBD1 or TRBD2 (6 bases each). CDR1 MNHEY and CDR2 SVGEGT come from the germline V gene. The CDR3 consists of 13 residues. Trimming removed 0 bases from V and 10 bases from J, with 10 bases in between. The CDR3 region is CASSYSRGAEQFF. The CDR3 DNA reads TGTGCCAGCAGTTACTCAAGGGGGGCCGAGCAGTTCTTC.

This clonotype was picked up many times. The chain carries TRBV11-2 and TRBJ2-7; maybe TRBD1 (6 bases). Germline V gives CDR1 SGHAT, CDR2 FQNNGV. The V and J ends lost 4 bases and 6 bases respectively, with 13 bases between them. The CDR3 extends over 13 amino acids. The CDR3 DNA sequence: TGTGCCAGCAGCTGGGACACAACGTCCGAGCAGTACTTC. Its translation: CASSWDTTSEQYF.

The V and J genes are TRBV6-1 and TRBJ2-3; 10 nucleotides align to TRBD2. V gave up 0 bases and J gave up 6 bases; unmatched junction bases: 6. Germline V lookup: CDR1 MNHNS, CDR2 SASEGT. This CDR3 comprises 16 residues. CDR3 sequence: CASSEAPAGGPDTQYF. In DNA, the CDR3 is TGTGCCAGCAGTGAAGCGCCAGCGGGGGGGCCGGATACGCAGTATTTT.

This clonotype was counted ten times or more. The CDR3 coding sequence is TGCAGCGTTGCGACGGGCAGGGGGCTAGCAGATACGCAGTATTTT. Translated, it gives CSVATGRGLADTQYF. The chain has TRBV29-1 and TRBJ2-3; 8 bases fit TRBD1. The CDR3 covers 15 residues. Germline values: CDR1 SQVTM, CDR2 ANQGSEA. V shed 4 bases, J shed 4 bases, and the junction held 10 bases outside the gene matches.